These 14 T cell receptor beta chains share one sample of origin, sequenced in a study of beta chain features in type 1 diabetes. Every bit of the isolated RNA underwent reverse transcription, so sequencing read expressed TCRB transcripts. TCRdb's copy holds only in-frame clones and misses some; the assay was immunoSEQ multiplex PCR. The repertoire holds 900,000 or so clones, with 15% to 20% as singletons. Sequenced input: naive CD4+ T cells from blood. Source of these receptors: a woman aged 18-29 years in good health.

This clone was recorded many times. The rearrangement uses TRBV7-9 and TRBJ2-4; D ambiguous. V lost 1 base and J lost 8, with 3 bases in between. CDR3 length: 11 residues. Germline V gene sequence: CDR1 SEHNR, CDR2 FQNEAQ (reference sequence). CDR3 amino acids: CASSLEDIQYF. In DNA, the CDR3 is TGTGCCAGCAGCTTAGAGGACATTCAGTACTTC. Looking up the rest from reference TRBV7-9 and TRBJ2-4 gives the full variable domain: DTGVSQNPRHKITKRGQNVTFRCDPISEHNRLYWYRQTLGQGPEFLTYFQNEAQLEKSRLLSDRFSAERPKGSFSTLEIQRTEQGDSAMYLCASSLEDIQYFGAGTRLSVL.

This clone appeared a few times. The gene calls are TRBV4-3 and TRBJ2-4, with D perhaps matching TRBD2 (6 bases). The V gene lost 0 bases and the J gene lost 0 bases, with 18 bases spanning the gap. The CDR3 runs to 19 residues. In germline, CDR1 is LGHNA, CDR2 YSLEER. In DNA, the CDR3 is TGCGCCAGCAGCCAAGAGGTTTCGTTACTAGCAACAGCCAAAAACATTCAGTACTTC. It yields the protein CASSQEVSLLATAKNIQYF.

The chain uses TRBV18 and TRBJ2-3; perhaps TRBD2 as D (6 bases). This CDR3 comprises 18 residues. Trimming left V 1 base short and J 0 bases short, with 17 bases between. Per the germline V gene, CDR1 is KGHSH and CDR2 is LQKENI. The CDR3 spells CASSPRMGSGWSTDTQYF. DNA for the CDR3: TGTGCCAGCTCACCACGTATGGGTAGCGGATGGAGCACAGATACGCAGTATTTT. Drawing the rest from reference TRBV18 and TRBJ2-3, the complete variable domain is NAGVMQNPRHLVRRRGQEARLRCSPMKGHSHVYWYRQLPEEGLKFMVYLQKENIIDESGMPKERFSAEFPKEGPSILRIQQVVRGDSAAYFCASSPRMGSGWSTDTQYFGPGTRLTVL.

The gene calls are TRBV29-1 and TRBJ2-7, with 7 bases matching TRBD2. CDR3 length: 16 amino acids. J was trimmed by 7 bases and V by 6 bases; bases with no gene match: 21. Germline V gives CDR1 SQVTM, CDR2 ANQGSEA. CDR3 in DNA: TGCAGCGTGGGGCGGCGGGGGTCGCATCGGGGCGGGGAGCAGTACTTC. Protein sequence: CSVGRRGSHRGGEQYF.

The DNA for the CDR3 is TGTGCCAGCAGTGCCTGGACTAGCGGGGAGCAGTACTTC. Translation gives CASSAWTSGEQYF. The chain joins TRBV2 to TRBJ2-7; TRBD2 matches 11 bases. This CDR3 is built from 13 residues. Germline lookup yields CDR1 SNHLY and CDR2 FYNNEI. V shed 4 bases, J shed 7 bases, and the junction held 3 bases outside the gene matches.

This sequence joins TRBV20-1 and TRBJ1-1, with D possibly being TRBD1 (6 bases). There are 11 residues in the CDR3. V lost 4 bases and J 6 bases, leaving 9 bases between the germline ends. Germline assignment: CDR1 DFQATT and CDR2 SNEGSKA (reference sequence). The CDR3 DNA sequence: TGCAGTGCTACAGGGGTAGCTGAAGCTTTCTTT. Translated, it gives CSATGVAEAFF.

This chain uses TRBV6-6 with TRBJ2-1; 11 nucleotides match TRBD2. Germline trimming cut 5 bases from V and 6 bases from J; bases unmatched to any gene: 6. The CDR3 contains 15 residues. Germline V CDR1 and CDR2: MNHNY, SVGAGI (reference sequence). CDR3: CASSKTSGRTNEQFF. The CDR3 DNA follows: TGTGCCAGCAGTAAAACTAGCGGGAGAACCAATGAGCAGTTCTTC.

V gene TRBV7-2 combines with J gene TRBJ2-7; D is unresolved. CDR3 length: 16 residues. The V end lost 2 bases, the J end lost 0 bases, and 14 bases lay between the germline ends. The germline V gene encodes CDR1 SGHTA and CDR2 FQGNSA. CDR3 DNA: TGTGCCAGCAGCTTATGGGCTAGAACAAGCTCCTACGAGCAGTACTTC. Protein sequence: CASSLWARTSSYEQYF.

The V gene is TRBV18, the J gene TRBJ1-2; tentatively, D is TRBD1 (6 bases). CDR3 length: 15 amino acids. The germline CDR1 and CDR2 sequences are KGHSH and LQKENI. V gave up 0 bases and J gave up 0 bases, with 8 bases separating them. CDR3 nucleotides: TGTGCCAGCTCACCACCGTCAGGGGCTAACTATGGCTACACCTTC. This codes for CASSPPSGANYGYTF. The entire variable domain, with the rest obtained from reference TRBV18 and TRBJ1-2, is as follows: NAGVMQNPRHLVRRRGQEARLRCSPMKGHSHVYWYRQLPEEGLKFMVYLQKENIIDESGMPKERFSAEFPKEGPSILRIQQVVRGDSAAYFCASSPPSGANYGYTFGSGTRLTVV.

The chain couples TRBV9 to TRBJ2-2, with D possibly being TRBD2 (5 bases). Germline CDR1 is SGDLS and CDR2 is YYNGEE. The CDR3 contains 13 residues. V lost 0 bases and J 7 bases, leaving 7 bases between the germline ends. As DNA, the CDR3 is TGTGCCAGCAGCGTAGGAGGGTTCGGGGAGCTGTTTTTT. It encodes CASSVGGFGELFF.

This clone was observed a handful of times. The sample carries other DNA sequences with the same CDR3. V usage is TRBV9 and J usage is TRBJ2-1; possible D gene TRBD2, 5 bases. Germline V lookup: CDR1 SGDLS, CDR2 YYNGEE. The ends were cut back, 2 bases at V and 5 bases at J, with 14 bases in the middle. There are 15 residues in the CDR3. CDR3 DNA sequence: TGTGCCAGCAGCGTTGGGCTAGCCGGGGACAATGAGCAGTTCTTC. This encodes CASSVGLAGDNEQFF.

Comment on this clone: This sample also contains other DNA sequences that code for the same CDR3. The chain links TRBV7-3 to TRBJ2-5; the match to TRBD1 covers 8 bases. In germline, CDR1 is SGHTA, CDR2 FQGTGA. Germline trimming cut 5 bases from V and 1 base from J; bases unmatched to any gene: 3. This CDR3 is 14 amino acids long. CDR3 region: CASSPGTGQETQYF. The CDR3 DNA is TGTGCCAGCAGCCCCGGGACAGGCCAAGAGACCCAGTACTTC.

About this clone: An end of the junction differs from the germline gene, which may be a read error. The genes are TRBV6-1 and TRBJ2-2; 7 bases line up with TRBD1. The CDR3 contains 12 residues. Germline V gene lookup returns CDR1 MNHNS and CDR2 SASEGT. CDR3 sequence: CASSWYRGDIVF. The CDR3 region has the DNA TGTGCCAGCAGTTGGTACAGGGGAGATATAGTTTTT.

The chain recombines TRBV11-2 with TRBJ2-5; a weak D match, TRBD2 (6 bases). Trimming cost V 0 bases and J 9 bases, with 14 bases left between them. CDR3 length equals 14 residues. Germline values: CDR1 SGHAT, CDR2 FQNNGV. The CDR3 protein is CASSLDSASVAQYF. CDR3 bases: TGTGCCAGCAGCTTAGATTCGGCTAGCGTGGCCCAGTACTTC.